Listed below are T cell receptor beta chains from one sample, sequenced in a study of CD4 T cells in relation to SARS-CoV-2 and coronaviruses. These receptors' antigens are unknown. Profiled with immunoSEQ multiplex PCR; TCRdb holds only in-frame clones, not every one. This sample has about 26,000 clones, with over 60% found just once. The sample comprised CD4+ T cells from PBMCs, cultured in vitro. These receptors were collected from a human donor in good health. Both conserved end residues are part of each CDR3. The order of the fields is V gene, J gene, CDR3 protein.

V: TRBV7-8; J: TRBJ1-2; CDR3: CASARTRVMGGRGYTF
V: TRBV5-6; J: TRBJ2-1; CDR3: CASSLGGTIYNEQFF
V: TRBV27; J: TRBJ2-7; CDR3: CASSLFVGTGAYEQYF
V: TRBV5-6; J: TRBJ1-4; CDR3: CASSLQTGLLEKLFF
V: TRBV3-1/TRBV3-2; J: TRBJ2-3; CDR3: CASSNTDTQYF
V: TRBV2; J: TRBJ1-2; CDR3: CASSATTSPYGYTF
V: TRBV13; J: TRBJ2-4; CDR3: CASSPYSPENIQYF
V: TRBV5-1; J: TRBJ2-3; CDR3: CASSLDGALSTDTQYF
V: TRBV27; J: TRBJ1-1; CDR3: CASSTFLQGNTEAFF
V: TRBV2; J: TRBJ1-6; CDR3: CASSPDNSPLHF
V: TRBV6-2/TRBV6-3; J: TRBJ1-5; CDR3: CASSFEGTGNQPQHF
V: TRBV7-9; J: TRBJ2-2; CDR3: CASNRAGGALDTGELFF
V: TRBV6-5; J: TRBJ1-4; CDR3: CASSLDRSNEKLFF
V: TRBV6-5; J: TRBJ1-1; CDR3: CASNRETHTEAFF
V: TRBV3-1/TRBV3-2; J: TRBJ1-1; CDR3: CASRPRQGPRNTEAFF
V: TRBV28; J: TRBJ1-5; CDR3: CASSRTGGAGQPQHF
V: TRBV19; J: TRBJ2-2; CDR3: CAGGGRDTGELFF
V: TRBV2; J: TRBJ2-2; CDR3: CASSRLAGGNTGELFF
V: TRBV3-1/TRBV3-2; J: TRBJ2-7; CDR3: CASSRSGTSGRYYEQYF